This T cell receptor beta chain was observed in a study of blood T cell repertoires in COVID-19. Study details: The analysed material was cDNA or gDNA that came from T cells, B-cell-depleted T cells, or PBMCs.

In the original analysis: For nucleated cells, counts were estimated from reference gene primer amplification. Data came from immunoSEQ multiplex PCR; TCRdb stores just in-frame clones and leaves some out. Clone size and the V and J calls come from that table; the DNA yielded D and trimming. The sample has roughly 9,200 clones; 75% to 85% are singletons. V lost 10 bases, J lost 3 bases, and 13 bases lay in between. This CDR3 region has 14 residues. Per the germline V gene, CDR1 is LNHDA and CDR2 is SQIVND (reference sequence). Sequencing was carried out using peripheral blood. The chain carries TRBV19 and TRBJ1-6, with D maybe TRBD1 (6 bases). The receptor's source is a man between 70 and 80 years old with active COVID-19. CDR3 protein: CATKDSNYNSPLHF. CDR3 nucleotides: TGTGCCACCAAGGACAGTAACTATAATTCACCCCTCCACTTT.